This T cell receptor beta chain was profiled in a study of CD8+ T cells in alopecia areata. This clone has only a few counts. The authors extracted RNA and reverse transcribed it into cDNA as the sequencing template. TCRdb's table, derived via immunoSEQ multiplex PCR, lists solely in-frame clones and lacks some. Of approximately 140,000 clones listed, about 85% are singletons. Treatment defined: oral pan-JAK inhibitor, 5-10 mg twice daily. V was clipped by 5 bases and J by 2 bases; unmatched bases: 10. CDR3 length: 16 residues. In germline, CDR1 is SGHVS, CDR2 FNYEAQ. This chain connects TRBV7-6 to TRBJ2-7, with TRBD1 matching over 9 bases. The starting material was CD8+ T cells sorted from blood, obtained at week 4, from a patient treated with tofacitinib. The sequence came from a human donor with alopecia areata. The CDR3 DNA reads TGTGCCAGCAGCCCAGAAGACAGGGGGTTAACCTACGAGCAGTACTTC. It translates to CASSPEDRGLTYEQYF.